A selection of T cell receptor beta chains follows, all from one sample in a study of T cells in Graves' hyperthyroidism and ophthalmopathy. MiXCR was run by TCRdb on the multiplex PCR reads, yielding one entry per CDR3 protein. The table shows approximately 380,000 distinct CDR3 sequences, with approximately 18% occurring only once. The sample comprised blood. These TCRs come from a man aged 18 to 30 with Graves' ophthalmopathy. CDR3s include the opening cysteine and the closing phenylalanine or tryptophan. Fields, in order: J gene, V gene, CDR3 length, CDR3 protein.

TRBJ2-5 TRBV10-3 13 CAISEAGRETQYF
TRBJ1-2 TRBV5-4 15 CASSPGTGRGYGYTF
TRBJ2-1 TRBV6-5 20 CASSYPLQAPSVQRYNEQFF
TRBJ1-2 TRBV10-2 17 CASSEGAGSTRVEGYTF
TRBJ1-3 TRBV5-1 15 CASSLGGEAGNTIYF
TRBJ2-1 TRBV4-1 21 CASSHQMRRLAGGYSYNEQFF
TRBJ2-1 TRBV6-1 11 CASLRDNEQFF
TRBJ2-1 TRBV3-1 14 CASNPGGAYNEQFF
TRBJ2-7 TRBV6-2/TRBV6-3 16 CASSYSGAAGLYEQYF
TRBJ1-5 TRBV5-7 12 CASSRPREPQHF
TRBJ1-2 TRBV2 12 CASSYTEYGYTF
TRBJ2-1 TRBV29-1 14 CSVGTGSLRDEQFF
TRBJ1-3 TRBV3-1 14 CASSQRGLGNTIYF
TRBJ1-1 TRBV6-1 16 CASSPKPTGLNTEAFF
TRBJ2-1 TRBV19 15 CASSIKSGGYNEQFF
TRBJ2-7 TRBV27 13 CASSTLDRYEQYF
TRBJ2-7 TRBV18 12 CASSPLLGEQYF
TRBJ1-2 TRBV12-3/TRBV12-4 13 CASSFEGVYGYTF
TRBJ1-2 TRBV28 12 CASSLDSHGYTF
TRBJ2-4 TRBV20-1 10 CSATKDREYF
TRBJ2-2 TRBV10-2 14 CASRKTGATGELFF
TRBJ2-7 TRBV4-1 13 CASSRAEGYEQYF
TRBJ2-5 TRBV15 12 CATSTGQGAKYF
TRBJ2-7 TRBV4-2 16 CASSQVGAGISYEQYF
TRBJ2-7 TRBV7-2 15 CASSVGYGAGYEQYF
TRBJ2-1 TRBV12-3/TRBV12-4 14 CASSLGRGNHEQFF
TRBJ2-7 TRBV20-1 13 CSAPGTGSYEQYF
TRBJ1-1 TRBV12-3/TRBV12-4 15 CASSLAEQGGTEAFF
TRBJ2-5 TRBV15 17 CATSRVPAGGPEETQYF
TRBJ1-1 TRBV9 13 CASSVAFATEAFF
TRBJ2-1 TRBV18 14 CASSGTTRYNEQFF
TRBJ1-1 TRBV7-9 14 CASSLGVGITEAFF
TRBJ2-1 TRBV15 15 CATSRAEGSYNEQFF
TRBJ2-7 TRBV20-1 13 CSARLAGAIEQYF
TRBJ2-6 TRBV27 12 CASSARGNVLTF
TRBJ1-6 TRBV3-1 15 CASSQTMGGRSPLHF
TRBJ1-5 TRBV27 15 CASRPQGNSNQPQHF
TRBJ1-2 TRBV6-6 14 CASSYDRDLYGYTF
TRBJ1-4 TRBV18 14 CASSPGQVNEKLFF
TRBJ2-2 TRBV6-1 14 CASSSRTATGELFF
TRBJ2-3 TRBV9 15 CASSVGSGGPDTQYF
TRBJ2-7 TRBV7-2 14 CASSPGTGPYERYF
TRBJ2-6 TRBV2 14 CASTGPPGANVLTF
TRBJ2-3 TRBV12-3/TRBV12-4 18 CASSSTPSGTSGGDTQYF
TRBJ2-2 TRBV9 18 CASSEPPGSGSNTGELFF
TRBJ1-1 TRBV5-1 14 CASSGGLMNTEAFF
TRBJ2-7 TRBV9 15 CASSLTGDRGHEQYF
TRBJ1-5 TRBV28 14 CASSLTGEIGPQHF
TRBJ2-5 TRBV3-1 14 CASRTRLYEETQYF
TRBJ1-3 TRBV12-3/TRBV12-4 15 CASRAEDFSGNTIYF
TRBJ1-1 TRBV6-1 14 CASSEGSGWTEAFF
TRBJ2-5 TRBV11-2 17 CASSLELAGGPRETQYF
TRBJ1-2 TRBV6-5 16 CASSYSVLGQGSGYTF
TRBJ2-5 TRBV6-2/TRBV6-3 13 CASGLAVQETQYF
TRBJ1-4 TRBV12-3/TRBV12-4 13 CASTGQGGEKLFF
TRBJ1-1 TRBV7-2 16 CASSSGAGTMNTEAFF
TRBJ2-7 TRBV11-2 15 CASSLDLGLTYEQYF
TRBJ2-1 TRBV11-2 16 CASSLTGTRAGVEQFF